The 28 T cell receptor beta chains below come from one sample, sequenced in a study of STAT5B mutations in CD4+ large granular lymphocyte leukemia. Assay: immunoSEQ multiplex PCR; the TCRdb copy retains only in-frame clones and omits some. The sample holds 25,000 to 30,000 clones; approximately 84% are singletons and the top ten take less than 1.3%. The sample taken for sequencing was CD4+ T cells from blood buffy coats. The receptors derive from a human donor in good health.

The table lists this clone with a count of one. This chain joins TRBV19 and TRBJ1-2, with D possibly TRBD1 on 5 matching bases. The CDR3 covers 14 residues. V shed 3 bases and J shed 2 bases, with 10 bases lying between them. Germline CDR1 is LNHDA and CDR2 is SQIVND (reference sequence). The DNA of the CDR3 is TGTGCCAGTAGTATTCAACAGGAAAACTATGGCTACACCTTC. Protein: CASSIQQENYGYTF.

The chain combines TRBV5-1 with TRBJ1-1; TRBD1 agrees at 9 bases. This CDR3 comprises 13 residues. Germline-derived CDR1 and CDR2 are SGHRS and YFSETQ. After removal of 0 bases from V and 7 bases from J, the junction contained 1 base not matched to a gene. This CDR3 is CASSLGTGDEAFF. The CDR3 region has the DNA TGCGCCAGCAGCTTGGGGACAGGGGATGAAGCTTTCTTT.

The V gene is TRBV2, the J gene TRBJ2-3; 9 nucleotides align to TRBD2. The V gene's germline CDR1 is SNHLY and CDR2 FYNNEI. Trimming removed 7 bases from V and 7 bases from J; junction bases left unmatched: 9. The CDR3 contains 14 residues. CDR3 region: CASKPGLAIHTQYF. The CDR3 nucleotides read TGTGCCAGCAAGCCGGGACTAGCTATTCATACGCAGTATTTT.

The chain couples TRBV11-3 to TRBJ2-1; 7 positions match TRBD1. The CDR3 loop spans 14 amino acids. Germline values: CDR1 SGHNT, CDR2 YENEEA. V was pared by 5 bases and J by 4 bases, with 5 bases of the junction left unmatched. The CDR3 DNA reads TGTGCCAGCAGCCCCGGGACAGCGTACAATGAGCAGTTCTTC. It encodes CASSPGTAYNEQFF. The full variable domain, its missing parts supplied by reference TRBV11-3 and TRBJ2-1, is EAGVVQSPRYKIIEKKQPVAFWCNPISGHNTLYWYLQNLGQGPELLIRYENEEAVDDSQLPKDRFSAERLKGVDSTLKIQPAELGDSAVYLCASSPGTAYNEQFFGPGTRLTVL.

The chain combines TRBV7-9 with TRBJ1-6; 7 bases align to TRBD1. This CDR3 region has 13 residues. V gave up 8 bases and J gave up 5 bases; unmatched junction bases: 3. Per germline, CDR1 SEHNR and CDR2 FQNEAQ (reference sequence). As DNA, the CDR3 is TGTGCCAGCGGGGGGACAGATAATTCACCCCTCCACTTT. As protein: CASGGTDNSPLHF.

This chain uses TRBV6-5 with TRBJ2-3, with TRBD2 identical over 7 bases. Germline trimming cut 0 bases from V and 3 bases from J; bases unmatched to any gene: 6. In germline, CDR1 is MNHEY, CDR2 SVGAGI. The CDR3 runs to 16 residues. The chain's CDR3 is CASSYSPSGRTDTQYF. In DNA form, the CDR3 reads TGTGCCAGCAGTTACTCGCCTAGCGGAAGGACAGATACGCAGTATTTT.

This clone was picked up a small number of times. The CDR3 region has the DNA TGTGCCAGCAGGGGCTATAATCAGCCCCAGCATTTT. It encodes CASRGYNQPQHF. V is TRBV25-1 and J is TRBJ1-5; no clear D gene. In germline, CDR1 is MGHDK, CDR2 SYGVNS. V dropped 6 bases and J dropped 4 bases, with 7 bases sitting between them. The CDR3 loop spans 12 amino acids.

This clone occurred a few times. The V and J genes are TRBV11-2 and TRBJ1-6; 9 bases are a match to TRBD1. In germline, CDR1 is SGHAT, CDR2 FQNNGV. The CDR3 covers 14 residues. V lost 6 bases and J lost 7; bases outside the gene matches: 4. The CDR3 loop is CASRAGTGNSPLHF. CDR3 nucleotides: TGTGCCAGCAGGGCCGGGACAGGGAATTCACCCCTCCACTTT. Complete variable domain (other parts from reference TRBV11-2 and TRBJ1-6): EAGVAQSPRYKIIEKRQSVAFWCNPISGHATLYWYQQILGQGPKLLIQFQNNGVVDDSQLPKDRFSAERLKGVDSTLKIQPAKLEDSAVYLCASRAGTGNSPLHFGNGTRLTVT.

This sequence joins TRBV7-2 and TRBJ1-4; tentatively, D is TRBD1 (6 bases). From germline, CDR1 is SGHTA and CDR2 FQGNSA. The CDR3 has 15 residues. Trimming pared 2 bases from V and 4 bases from J, leaving 11 bases between. CDR3 bases: TGTGCCAGCAGCTTACTACAGGGAAGTAATGAAAAACTGTTTTTT. This sequence encodes CASSLLQGSNEKLFF.

The chain is built from TRBV6-1 and TRBJ2-3; D call uncertain. Germline-derived CDR1 and CDR2 are MNHNS and SASEGT. Trimming stripped 6 bases from V and 0 bases from J, with 10 bases between. The CDR3 contains 14 residues. CDR3 DNA: TGTGCCAGCAGACGGACCACCAGCACAGATACGCAGTATTTT. Its translation is CASRRTTSTDTQYF.

The chain carries TRBV14 and TRBJ1-4; D is possibly TRBD1 (5 bases). Between the trimmed V and J ends, which lost 3 bases and 3 bases, there was a span of 11 bases. The CDR3 consists of 15 residues. Germline CDR1 is SGHDN and CDR2 is FVKESK. CDR3 protein: CASSQGPVANEKLFF. In DNA form, the CDR3 reads TGTGCCAGCAGCCAGGGACCGGTGGCTAATGAAAAACTGTTTTTT. The whole variable domain, remainder taken from reference TRBV14 and TRBJ1-4, is EAGVTQFPSHSVIEKGQTVTLRCDPISGHDNLYWYRRVMGKEIKFLLHFVKESKQDESGMPNNRFLAERTGGTYSTLKVQPAELEDSGVYFCASSQGPVANEKLFFGSGTQLSVL.

The CDR3 loop is CASSFGTSVYEQYF. CDR3 DNA sequence: TGCGCCAGCAGCTTTGGGACTTCAGTCTACGAGCAGTACTTC. The chain has TRBV5-1 and TRBJ2-7, with D perhaps matching TRBD2 (6 bases). The CDR3 totals 14 residues. Germline assignment: CDR1 SGHRS and CDR2 YFSETQ. With 2 bases removed from V and 3 bases from J, the gap between germline ends came to 12 bases.

The sample holds one count of this clone. The chain combines TRBV28 with TRBJ2-5, with D tentatively TRBD1 (5 bases). Trimming left V 2 bases short and J 2 bases short, with 15 bases between. The CDR3 covers 16 residues. The germline V gene has CDR1 MDHEN and CDR2 SYDVKM. CDR3 sequence (DNA): TGTGCCAGCAGTTTAAGGTTCTCGACAGCGCAAGAGACCCAGTACTTC. This translates into CASSLRFSTAQETQYF.

This clone was seen once. This chain uses TRBV9 with TRBJ2-1; 9 bases match TRBD2. CDR3 length: 16 amino acids. The V and J ends lost 0 bases and 5 bases, in that order; junction bases with no gene match: 6. CDR1 and CDR2 from the germline V gene are SGDLS and YYNGEE. This CDR3 is CASSVEVAGVDNEQFF. CDR3 DNA: TGTGCCAGCAGCGTAGAAGTAGCGGGGGTCGACAATGAGCAGTTCTTC. Complete variable domain (other parts from reference TRBV9 and TRBJ2-1): DSGVTQTPKHLITATGQRVTLRCSPRSGDLSVYWYQQSLDQGLQFLIQYYNGEERAKGNILERFSAQQFPDLHSELNLSSLELGDSALYFCASSVEVAGVDNEQFFGPGTRLTVL.

The rearrangement joins TRBV7-9 to TRBJ2-7, with TRBD1 matching over 9 bases. V trimming: 5 bases; J trimming: 6 bases; junction bases outside the gene matches: 5. CDR1 and CDR2 (germline): SEHNR, FQNEAQ (reference sequence). This CDR3 region has 13 residues. This CDR3 reads CASSRGTGSEQYV. CDR3 in DNA: TGTGCCAGCAGCCGCGGGACAGGGAGCGAGCAGTACGTC.

This clone was recorded only once. This chain connects TRBV11-3 to TRBJ2-1, with TRBD2 matching over 12 bases. The CDR3 spans 16 residues. J gave up 4 bases and V 5 bases, and 6 bases lay outside the gene matches. CDR1 is SGHNT and CDR2 is YENEEA in the germline V gene. The DNA of the CDR3 is TGTGCCAGCAGCCCCGACGGGACTAGCGGGTACAATGAGCAGTTCTTC. Translation gives CASSPDGTSGYNEQFF.

The V and J genes are TRBV4-1 and TRBJ2-7; D may match TRBD1 or TRBD2 (6 bases each). From germline, CDR1 is MGHRA and CDR2 YSYEKL. Trimming took 1 base from V and 2 from J, leaving 18 bases between them. The length of the CDR3 is 17 residues. The CDR3 DNA reads as TGCGCCAGCAGCCAAGTTCTCGGGGGCGGGGATCCCTACGAGCAGTACTTC. Translated, it gives CASSQVLGGGDPYEQYF.

The chain is built from TRBV30 and TRBJ2-7; no clear D. This CDR3 region has 15 residues. Germline CDR1 and CDR2: GTSNPN and SVGIG (reference sequence). The V end lost 1 base, the J end lost 7 bases, and 20 bases lay between the germline ends. CDR3 DNA sequence: TGTGCCTGGAGTGCCGACGGGCCCCCGCTGGGGGAGCAGTACTTC. This gives the protein CAWSADGPPLGEQYF.

This chain uses TRBV5-1 with TRBJ2-3, with TRBD2 as a possible D gene (7 bases). Germline values: CDR1 SGHRS, CDR2 YFSETQ. This CDR3 contains 16 residues. Trimming took 0 bases from V and 5 from J, leaving 16 bases between them. The CDR3 reads CASSLALGGARDTQYF. For the CDR3, the DNA is TGCGCCAGCAGCTTGGCGTTGGGGGGGGCGCGAGATACGCAGTATTTT.

The V call is TRBV9, the J call TRBJ2-3; 12 nucleotides match TRBD2. This CDR3 region has 15 residues. CDR1 and CDR2 (germline): SGDLS, YYNGEE. J gave up 9 bases and V 3 bases, and 8 bases lay outside the gene matches. CDR3 residues: CASSALAGGRMTQYF. The DNA of the CDR3 is TGTGCCAGCAGCGCCCTAGCGGGAGGGCGAATGACGCAGTATTTT. The full variable domain, completed using reference TRBV9 and TRBJ2-3, is DSGVTQTPKHLITATGQRVTLRCSPRSGDLSVYWYQQSLDQGLQFLIQYYNGEERAKGNILERFSAQQFPDLHSELNLSSLELGDSALYFCASSALAGGRMTQYFGPGTRLTVL.

This chain joins TRBV27 and TRBJ2-3; 7 bases line up with TRBD2. Germline values: CDR1 MNHEY, CDR2 SMNVEV (reference sequence). V dropped 6 bases and J dropped 1; count of bases not matched to a gene: 4. There are 14 residues in the CDR3. This CDR3 is CASSLGLGTDTQYF. The CDR3 DNA reads as TGTGCCAGCAGCCTCGGACTAGGCACAGATACGCAGTATTTT.

The rearrangement joins TRBV15 to TRBJ1-1; no clear D gene. The germline CDR1 and CDR2 sequences are LNHNV and YYDKDF (reference sequence). CDR3 size: 14 residues. Trimming stripped 5 bases from V and 0 bases from J, with 10 bases between. The CDR3 nucleotides read TGTGCCACCAGCCCCGGGCCGATGAACACTGAAGCTTTCTTT. Translating gives CATSPGPMNTEAFF. Supplemented by reference TRBV15 and TRBJ1-1, the full variable domain reads DAMVIQNPRYQVTQFGKPVTLSCSQTLNHNVMYWYQQKSSQAPKLLFHYYDKDFNNEADTPDNFQSRRPNTSFCFLDIRSPGLGDTAMYLCATSPGPMNTEAFFGQGTRLTVV.

J is TRBJ1-6 and V is TRBV27, with D perhaps matching TRBD1 (5 bases). CDR1 and CDR2 from the germline V gene are MNHEY and SMNVEV (reference sequence). This CDR3 has 16 residues. Trimming stripped 5 bases from V and 7 bases from J, with 18 bases between. CDR3 protein: CASSPRRDGKNSPLHF. The CDR3 nucleotides are TGTGCCAGCAGTCCCAGGCGGGACGGCAAAAATTCACCCCTCCACTTT.

This rearrangement joins TRBV11-2 to TRBJ2-3; no reliable D call. This CDR3 region has 12 residues. Trimming took off 6 bases at V and 0 bases at J, with 4 bases between the two ends. Germline V gene lookup returns CDR1 SGHAT and CDR2 FQNNGV. The CDR3 DNA is TGTGCCAGCAGTACTAGCACAGATACGCAGTATTTT. Translation gives CASSTSTDTQYF.

This clone was seen once. The rearrangement links TRBV9 to TRBJ2-3; 7 bases fit TRBD2. Germline V gives CDR1 SGDLS, CDR2 YYNGEE. V dropped 4 bases and J dropped 0; count of bases not matched to a gene: 5. The CDR3 runs 15 residues. The DNA of the CDR3 is TGTGCCAGCAGCCCAATGCGGGGGAGCACAGATACGCAGTATTTT. Protein product: CASSPMRGSTDTQYF.

CDR3 amino acids: CASSELWTSGNTDTQYF. The DNA for the CDR3 is TGCGCCAGCAGTGAGTTGTGGACTAGCGGGAACACAGATACGCAGTATTTT. The chain has TRBV10-2 and TRBJ2-3, with 12 bases identical to TRBD2. The CDR3 covers 17 residues. From germline, CDR1 is WSHSY and CDR2 SAAADI. Germline trimming cut 1 base from V and 2 bases from J; bases unmatched to any gene: 4.

The rearrangement joins TRBV7-6 to TRBJ1-6; 7 bases match TRBD1. The germline gives CDR1 SGHVS, CDR2 FNYEAQ. The CDR3 is 15 residues long. V dropped 5 bases and J dropped 4; count of bases not matched to a gene: 5. CDR3 loop: CASSRDREYNSPLHF. As DNA, the CDR3 is TGTGCCAGCAGCCGGGACAGAGAGTATAATTCACCCCTCCACTTT.

This clone has only one observation. The rearrangement joins TRBV28 to TRBJ1-2, with D maybe TRBD1 (6 bases). CDR1 is MDHEN and CDR2 is SYDVKM in the germline V gene. The V and J ends lost 7 bases and 4 bases respectively, with 16 bases between them. The CDR3 is made up of 14 amino acids. The CDR3 reads CASKYRDVGYGYTF. CDR3 coding DNA: TGTGCCAGCAAATACAGGGACGTCGGCTATGGCTACACCTTC.